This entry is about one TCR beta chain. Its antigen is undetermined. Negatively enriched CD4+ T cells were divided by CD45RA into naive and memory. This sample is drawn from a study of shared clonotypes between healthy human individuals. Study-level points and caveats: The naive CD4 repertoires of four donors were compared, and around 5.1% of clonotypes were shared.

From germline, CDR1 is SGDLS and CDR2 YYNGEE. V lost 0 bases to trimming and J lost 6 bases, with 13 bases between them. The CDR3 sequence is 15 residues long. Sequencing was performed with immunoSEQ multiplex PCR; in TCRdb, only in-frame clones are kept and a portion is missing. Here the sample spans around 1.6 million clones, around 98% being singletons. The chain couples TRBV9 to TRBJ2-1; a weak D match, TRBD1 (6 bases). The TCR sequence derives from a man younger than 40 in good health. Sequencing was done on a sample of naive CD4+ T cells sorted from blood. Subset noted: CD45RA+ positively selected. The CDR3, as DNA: TGTGCCAGCAGCGTAGCGACAGGTATTGGCAATGAGCAGTTCTTC. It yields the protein CASSVATGIGNEQFF. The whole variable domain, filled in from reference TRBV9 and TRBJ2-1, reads DSGVTQTPKHLITATGQRVTLRCSPRSGDLSVYWYQQSLDQGLQFLIQYYNGEERAKGNILERFSAQQFPDLHSELNLSSLELGDSALYFCASSVATGIGNEQFFGPGTRLTVL.